Listed below are T cell receptor beta chains from one sample, sequenced in a study of identical twins. From the 5' RACE reads, TCRdb called clonotypes with MiXCR, one entry per CDR3 protein. The sample has around 1.7 million distinct CDR3 sequences, under 35% seen once; the top ten hold about 0.27%. The sequenced material came from cord blood. These TCRs come from a newborn girl in good health. Each CDR3 is given with its conserved first and last residue. Fields, in order: J gene, D gene, clone size, V gene, CDR3 DNA, CDR3 protein. A D gene is named only where the DNA matches it firmly. Size is omitted from some rows. Given values are once, few, many or a class for expanded clones.

J: TRBJ1-2
D: TRBD1
size: .
V: TRBV7-2
DNA: TGTGCCGGCAGCAGACTGACAGGGAAGCTCTATGGCTACACCTTC
CDR3: CAGSRLTGKLYGYTF

J: TRBJ2-1
D: .
size: few
V: TRBV5-1
DNA: TGCGCCAGCAGCTTAGGTGACAGCACCTACAATGAGCAGTTCTTC
CDR3: CASSLGDSTYNEQFF

J: TRBJ1-2
D: TRBD1
size: .
V: TRBV24-1
DNA: TGTGCCACCAGTGAACGCGACAGGGGGTATGGCTACACCTTC
CDR3: CATSERDRGYGYTF

J: TRBJ2-3
D: TRBD2
size: .
V: TRBV20-1
DNA: TGCAGTGCTAGTGACGGGACTAGCACAGATACGCTGTATTTT
CDR3: CSASDGTSTDTLYF

J: TRBJ2-7
D: .
size: few
V: TRBV9
DNA: TGTGCCAGCAGCGTGACAGAAAACGAGCAGTACTTC
CDR3: CASSVTENEQYF

J: TRBJ2-3
D: TRBD2
size: .
V: TRBV12-3/TRBV12-4
DNA: TGTGCCAGCAGGGCGACTAGCGGGAGTTGGAATGCAGATACGCAGTATTTT
CDR3: CASRATSGSWNADTQYF

J: TRBJ1-2
D: TRBD1
size: .
V: TRBV28
DNA: TGTGCCAGCAGTGCCCCCAGGGGGTCGGGCTACACCTTC
CDR3: CASSAPRGSGYTF

J: TRBJ2-3
D: TRBD2
size: .
V: TRBV4-2
DNA: TGTGCCTGCAGCCAAGGTTTCGTTGCGGGAGGCACAGATACGCAGTATTTT
CDR3: CACSQGFVAGGTDTQYF

J: TRBJ2-7
D: .
size: .
V: TRBV6-1
DNA: TGTGCCAGCAGTAGGAGGGGTGTTTACGAGCAGTACTTC
CDR3: CASSRRGVYEQYF

J: TRBJ1-1
D: .
size: .
V: TRBV2
DNA: TGTGCCAGCAGTGAAGCGGGACTGCGGCTGAACACTGAAGCTTTCTTT
CDR3: CASSEAGLRLNTEAFF

J: TRBJ2-7
D: .
size: few
V: TRBV20-1
DNA: TGCAGTGCTAGAGATCGGGGGACACCTTACGAGCAGTACTTC
CDR3: CSARDRGTPYEQYF

J: TRBJ1-4
D: .
size: .
V: TRBV20-1
DNA: TGCAGTGCCCTAGGACAGACACCTAATGAAAAACTGTTTTTT
CDR3: CSALGQTPNEKLFF

J: TRBJ2-4
D: .
size: few
V: TRBV11-2
DNA: TGTGCCAGCAGAGCGACAGCAGCCAAAAACATTCAGTACTTC
CDR3: CASRATAAKNIQYF

J: TRBJ2-4
D: .
size: .
V: TRBV3-1
DNA: TGTGCCAGCAGCCAAGAATCGGGTAAGCAGTACTTC
CDR3: CASSQESGKQYF

J: TRBJ1-1
D: .
size: .
V: TRBV2
DNA: TGTGCCAGCAGGACAGACTACACTGAAGCTTTCTTT
CDR3: CASRTDYTEAFF

J: TRBJ1-2
D: TRBD1
size: many
V: TRBV12-3/TRBV12-4
DNA: TGTGCCAGCACTCCTCACCCCGGACAGGGCTCGATTTATGGCTACACCTTC
CDR3: CASTPHPGQGSIYGYTF

J: TRBJ1-6
D: .
size: .
V: TRBV6-4
DNA: TGTGCCAGCATTGTAAGAAATTCACCCCTCCACTTT
CDR3: CASIVRNSPLHF

J: TRBJ2-3
D: .
size: .
V: TRBV12-3/TRBV12-4
DNA: TGTGCCAGCAGTTTGGGCTATTACTCCACAGATACGCAGTATTTT
CDR3: CASSLGYYSTDTQYF

J: TRBJ1-2
D: .
size: .
V: TRBV19
DNA: TGTGCCACCCCCCTCGTGGTCTATGGCTACACCTTC
CDR3: CATPLVVYGYTF

J: TRBJ1-1
D: TRBD1
size: .
V: TRBV28
DNA: TGTGCCAGCAGTTTATTTGCCTCAGGGGGCACTGAAGCTTTCTTT
CDR3: CASSLFASGGTEAFF

J: TRBJ2-5
D: .
size: few
V: TRBV4-1
DNA: TGCGCCAGCAGCATCGACACGGTCCAAGAGACCCAGTACTTC
CDR3: CASSIDTVQETQYF

J: TRBJ1-5
D: TRBD1
size: few
V: TRBV6-1
DNA: TGTGCCAGCACCATCCGGGACAGCCAGTCTAGCAATCAGCCCCAGCATTTT
CDR3: CASTIRDSQSSNQPQHF